These 5 T cell receptor beta chains were sequenced from one sample in a study of blood T cell repertoires in COVID-19. The protocol was immunoSEQ multiplex PCR, while the TCRdb copy is restricted to in-frame clones and leaves out a portion. The table includes 170,000 or so clones, about 78% detected once. The sequenced material came from PBMCs or T cells enriched from blood (not recorded which). These receptor sequences come from a woman in her fifties or sixties who had recovered from COVID-19.

This sequence joins TRBV5-4 and TRBJ1-2; D might be TRBD1 (6 bases). The germline V gene encodes CDR1 SGHNT and CDR2 YYREEE (reference sequence). Trimming shortened V by 1 base and J by 7 bases, and 14 bases separated the two germline ends. This CDR3 is built from 14 residues. The CDR3 DNA follows: TGTGCCAGCAGCTTGTGGCAGGGGTCAGGTGGCTACACCTTC. It specifies CASSLWQGSGGYTF.

The chain links TRBV10-3 to TRBJ1-3, with D unresolved. Trimming removed 6 bases from V and 3 bases from J, with 15 bases in between. The CDR3 length is 15 residues. CDR1 and CDR2 (germline): ENHRY, SYGVKD. The CDR3 sequence: CAIRTGGNLGNTIYF. CDR3 sequence (DNA): TGTGCCATCAGGACGGGCGGGAACCTTGGAAACACCATATATTTT.

V is TRBV4-2 and J is TRBJ2-7; tentatively, D is TRBD2 (5 bases). CDR1 is LGHNA, CDR2 YNFKEQ, per germline. With 1 base removed from V and 7 bases from J, the gap between germline ends came to 11 bases. This CDR3 comprises 13 residues. The CDR3 sequence is CASSQVLAGEQYF. The DNA for the CDR3 is TGTGCCAGCAGCCAAGTTCTAGCTGGAGAGCAGTACTTC.

J is TRBJ1-1 and V is TRBV5-1, with 7 bases identical to TRBD1. The CDR3 totals 15 residues. Germline V CDR1 and CDR2: SGHRS, YFSETQ. Trimming took 5 bases from V and 3 from J; bases not matched to a gene: 10. The CDR3 sequence is CASRVPQGWHTEAFF. CDR3 sequence (DNA): TGCGCCAGCAGGGTTCCACAGGGGTGGCACACTGAAGCTTTCTTT.

This clone was seen only a few times. The chain links TRBV27 to TRBJ2-7, with TRBD1 matching over 9 bases. The CDR3 is 14 residues long. The V gene's germline CDR1 is MNHEY and CDR2 SMNVEV (reference sequence). V lost 8 bases to trimming and J lost 3 bases; unmatched junction nucleotides: 8. CDR3 residues: CASAPGTGLYEQYF. CDR3 coding DNA: TGTGCCAGCGCCCCCGGGACAGGGCTCTACGAGCAGTACTTC.